The clone carrying this T cell receptor (beta chain) came up a few times. What it binds is not known. The data stem from a study of T cell repertoires in cytomegalovirus infection. For the study at large: Well-studied HLA-B-restricted epitopes and recently identified HLA-C-restricted epitopes of CMV were both used in the study. A matching HLA type, together with CMV infection, was signaled by public TCR beta signatures. Study outcomes and limitations: CMV-specific TCR beta clonotypes restricted by HLA-C dominated the ex vivo response. The cumulative frequency of public TCR beta families identified carriers of CMV plus the relevant HLA.

Germline assignment: CDR1 SGHVS and CDR2 FNYEAQ. Trimming took 11 bases from V and 2 from J, leaving 20 bases between them. CDR3 size: 15 residues. MiXCR was run by TCRdb on the reads, yielding one entry per CDR3 protein. The table has roughly 700,000 distinct CDR3 sequences, 30% to 35% seen once. This sequence was found in a human donor in good health (CMV status not recorded). Some clones in this sample may be carry-over from other donors' samples. The chain combines TRBV7-6 with TRBJ2-3; D tentatively fits TRBD1 or TRBD2 (5 bases each). Material: cultured PBMCs, obtained from culture after CMV antigen stimulation. CDR3 bases: TGTGCCGGGGGACCTGAGGGGATTGTCACAGATACGCAGTATTTT. Translated, it gives CAGGPEGIVTDTQYF.